The sequence of this T cell receptor beta chain was determined in a study of Tregs in tolerant kidney transplant recipients. Recipients received nonmyeloablative bone marrow transplants from related graft donors, with transient mixed chimerism. Sequencing used immunoSEQ multiplex PCR; TCRdb keeps in-frame clones, though not all of them. The sample lists about 55,000 clones, roughly nine tenths occurring once. The sample here was CD8+ T cells from blood (PBMCs), taken 24 months after the transplant. The clonotype originates from a human patient who received a combined kidney and bone marrow transplant. Some T cells may trace back to the graft donor.

The CDR3 DNA follows: TGTGCCAGCAGGGTTCTACCTTCCTACGAGCAGTACTTC. Translating it yields CASRVLPSYEQYF. J is TRBJ2-7 and V is TRBV6-1; D is unresolved. Germline CDR1 and CDR2: MNHNS and SASEGT. The length of the CDR3 is 13 residues. With 6 bases removed from V and 1 base from J, the gap between germline ends came to 10 bases.